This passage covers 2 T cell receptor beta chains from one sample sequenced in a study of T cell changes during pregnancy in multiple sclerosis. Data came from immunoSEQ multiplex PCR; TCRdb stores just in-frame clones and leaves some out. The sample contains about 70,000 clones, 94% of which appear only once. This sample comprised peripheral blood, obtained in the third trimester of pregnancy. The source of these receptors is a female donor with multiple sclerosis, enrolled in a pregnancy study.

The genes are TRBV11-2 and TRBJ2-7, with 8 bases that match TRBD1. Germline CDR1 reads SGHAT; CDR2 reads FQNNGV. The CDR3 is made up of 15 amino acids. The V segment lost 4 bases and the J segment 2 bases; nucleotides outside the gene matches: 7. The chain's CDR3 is CASSSTGAAPYEQYF. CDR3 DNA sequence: TGTGCCAGCAGCTCGACAGGGGCGGCCCCCTACGAGCAGTACTTC.

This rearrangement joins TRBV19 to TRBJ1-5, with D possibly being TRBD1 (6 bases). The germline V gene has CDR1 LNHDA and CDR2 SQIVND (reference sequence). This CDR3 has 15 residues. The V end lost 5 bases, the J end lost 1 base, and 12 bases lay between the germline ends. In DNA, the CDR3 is TGTGCCAGTAGTGTCGGGGGGGCGAGCAATCAGCCCCAGCATTTT. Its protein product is CASSVGGASNQPQHF.